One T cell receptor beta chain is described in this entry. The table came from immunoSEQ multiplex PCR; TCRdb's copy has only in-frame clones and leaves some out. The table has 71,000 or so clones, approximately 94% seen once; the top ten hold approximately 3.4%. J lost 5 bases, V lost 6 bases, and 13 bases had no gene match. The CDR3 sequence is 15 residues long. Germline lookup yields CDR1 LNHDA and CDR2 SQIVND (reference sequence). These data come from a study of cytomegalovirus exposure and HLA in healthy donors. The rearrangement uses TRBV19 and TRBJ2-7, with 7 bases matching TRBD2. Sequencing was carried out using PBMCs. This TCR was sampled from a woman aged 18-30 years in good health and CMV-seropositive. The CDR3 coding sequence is TGTGCCAGTAGGGGGGGAAATACGGGAGGCCACGAGCAGTACTTC. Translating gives CASRGGNTGGHEQYF.